The clone carrying this T cell receptor (beta chain) has more than one count but fewer than ten. Its antigen remains unknown. 5'RACE, which relied on constant-segment primers, yielded TCR alpha and TCR beta cDNA libraries carrying sample barcodes and UMIs. TCRdb processed the 5' RACE reads anew with MiXCR; each CDR3 protein has one entry. Counted here are approximately 46,000 distinct CDR3 sequences, around 6.6% occurring once; the ten biggest clones make up roughly 0.79%. This specimen comes from a study of T-cell memory formation after mild COVID-19. The CDR3 totals 16 residues. The germline V gene encodes CDR1 SGHTA and CDR2 FQGNSA. After removal of 4 bases from V and 9 bases from J, the junction contained 9 bases not matched to a gene. Study results and caveats: CM and EM subsets held most contracting CD4+ clones; EMRA held CD8+ ones.

This chain joins TRBV7-2 and TRBJ2-3, with 14 bases aligning to TRBD2. The sequence was obtained from an adult who had mild COVID-19 (a few samples of this study predate the infection). Cell type and time point are not known. Sequences were obtained from PBMCs or a T cell subset sorted from them (not recorded which). The CDR3 nucleotides are TGTGCCAGCAGCTCGACTAGCGGGAGGGCTTTGAGAACGCAGTATTTT. It yields the protein CASSSTSGRALRTQYF.